The 12 T cell receptor gamma chains below were found in one sample sequenced in a study of Vδ1+ human thymocytes. Findings and caveats of the study: In the thymus, TRG and TRD repertoires looked highly polyclonal with Gaussian CDR3 lengths.

No antigen is known for these receptors. The template was reverse-transcribed extracted RNA. CDR3 amplicons came from multiplex PCR with pooled V-gene forward and constant-region reverse primers. TCRdb ran CATT on the multiplex PCR reads. The sample includes about 36,000 gamma-chain clones, 20% of them seen just once. Sequencing was carried out using Vdelta1+ gamma-delta thymocytes from the thymus. The subset was: FACS-sorted CD3+ TCRalphabeta- TCRVdelta1+ TCRVdelta2- thymocytes. All receptors derive from a girl under three years old who had congenital heart surgery.

This clone was counted between two and nine times. V usage is TRGV8 and J usage is TRGJ1 or TRGJ2. Per germline, CDR1 VENAVY and CDR2 YDSYNSRV. This CDR3 is 13 amino acids long. J lost 5 bases, V lost 1 base, and 5 bases had no gene match. The CDR3 DNA reads as TGTGCCACCTGGGATAGATTGCATTATAAGAAACTCTTT. Its translation is CATWDRLHYKKLF.

Comments on this clone: A read error may account for a junction end that differs from germline. This chain joins TRGV9 and TRGJ1 or TRGJ2. The CDR3 sequence is 11 residues long. CDR1 and CDR2 from the germline V gene are GITISATS and ISYDGTV (reference sequence). CDR3: CALWEVPVLLF. Here the CDR3 DNA reads TGTGCCCTGTGGGAGGTGCCGGTTCTGCTCTTT.

Worth noting for this clone: This sample also contains other DNA sequences that code for the same CDR3. This rearrangement joins TRGV4 to TRGJ1 or TRGJ2. Germline trimming cut 0 bases from V and 7 bases from J; bases unmatched to any gene: 6. The CDR3 length is 13 residues. CDR1 is EGSTGY and CDR2 is YDSYTSSV in the germline V gene. The DNA for the CDR3 is TGTGCCACCTGGGATGGGCTGGGATATAAGAAACTCTTT. Amino acids: CATWDGLGYKKLF.

This chain links TRGV8 with TRGJ1 or TRGJ2. The CDR3 spans 13 residues. V was pared by 3 bases and J by 4 bases, with 6 bases of the junction left unmatched. CDR1 is VENAVY and CDR2 is YDSYNSRV in the germline V gene. The CDR3 nucleotides are TGTGCCACCTGGGATCCGGGATATTATAAGAAACTCTTT. It yields the protein CATWDPGYYKKLF.

The gene calls are TRGV9 and TRGJ1 or TRGJ2. CDR3 length: 20 amino acids. V lost 0 bases to trimming and J lost 1 base; unmatched junction nucleotides: 21. In germline, CDR1 is GITISATS, CDR2 ISYDGTV (reference sequence). CDR3 region: CALWEVSSPKRRPNYYKKLF. The CDR3 nucleotides are TGTGCCTTGTGGGAGGTGTCGTCCCCTAAAAGACGGCCTAATTATTATAAGAAACTCTTT.

This clone has more than one count but fewer than ten. This chain joins TRGV2 and TRGJ1 or TRGJ2. The CDR3 sequence is 14 residues long. With 0 bases clipped from V and 6 bases from J, the junction kept 8 bases outside the gene matches. From germline, CDR1 is EGSNGY and CDR2 YDSYNSKV. For the CDR3, the DNA is TGTGCCACCTGGGACGGGCGTCACGTTTATAAGAAACTCTTT. It yields the protein CATWDGRHVYKKLF.

A few counts support this clone. A read error may explain this, as a much larger clone is one base away. The same CDR3 can be traced to other DNA sequences in this sample. The rearrangement joins TRGV4 to TRGJ1 or TRGJ2. The CDR3 runs 13 residues. In germline, CDR1 is EGSTGY, CDR2 YDSYTSSV. The ends lost 4 bases at V and 3 bases at J; junction bases unmatched: 6. CDR3 in DNA: TGTGCCACCTGGGAAGGGCCTTATTATAAGAAACTCTTT. Its protein product is CATWEGPYYKKLF.

This clone occurred a few times. The chain links TRGV9 to TRGJ1 or TRGJ2. The CDR3 has 12 amino acids. V lost 0 bases, J lost 12 bases, and 8 bases stayed unmatched. Per the germline V gene, CDR1 is GITISATS and CDR2 is ISYDGTV (reference sequence). CDR3 in DNA: TGTGCCTTGTGGGAGGTGAAAGAAAGGAAACTCTTT. This encodes CALWEVKERKLF.

In the case of this clone: Other DNA variants within this sample encode the same CDR3. This chain connects TRGV8 to TRGJP1. This CDR3 comprises 14 residues. Germline trimming cut 3 bases from V and 3 bases from J; bases unmatched to any gene: 4. Germline V gene lookup returns CDR1 VENAVY and CDR2 YDSYNSRV. The chain's CDR3 is CATWDPSTGWFKIF. Written as DNA, the CDR3 is TGTGCCACCTGGGATCCCTCCACTGGTTGGTTCAAGATATTT.

This clone was observed a handful of times. At the DNA level, this CDR3 is encoded by other sequences in the same sample as well. The genes are TRGV2 and TRGJ1 or TRGJ2. Unmatched junction bases numbered 3, after V lost 1 base and J lost 9 bases. CDR3 size: 11 residues. Germline CDR1 EGSNGY, CDR2 YDSYNSKV. The chain's CDR3 is CATWDGFKKLF. DNA for the CDR3: TGTGCCACCTGGGACGGCTTTAAGAAACTCTTT.

Remarks on this clone: Other DNA variants within this sample encode the same CDR3. J is TRGJ1 or TRGJ2 and V is TRGV4. From germline, CDR1 is EGSTGY and CDR2 YDSYTSSV. This CDR3 is built from 14 residues. Losses at the gene ends were 0 bases for V and 4 bases for J; bases not matched to a gene: 6. The DNA for the CDR3 is TGTGCCACCTGGGATGGGAGAGGCTATTATAAGAAACTCTTT. It specifies CATWDGRGYYKKLF.

This chain uses TRGV9 with TRGJ1 or TRGJ2. V dropped 0 bases and J dropped 7; count of bases not matched to a gene: 9. Germline assignment: CDR1 GITISATS and CDR2 ISYDGTV (reference sequence). The CDR3 contains 14 residues. In DNA form, the CDR3 reads TGTGCCTTGTGGGAGGTGCAAAGAGAGTATAAGAAACTCTTT. Translating gives CALWEVQREYKKLF.